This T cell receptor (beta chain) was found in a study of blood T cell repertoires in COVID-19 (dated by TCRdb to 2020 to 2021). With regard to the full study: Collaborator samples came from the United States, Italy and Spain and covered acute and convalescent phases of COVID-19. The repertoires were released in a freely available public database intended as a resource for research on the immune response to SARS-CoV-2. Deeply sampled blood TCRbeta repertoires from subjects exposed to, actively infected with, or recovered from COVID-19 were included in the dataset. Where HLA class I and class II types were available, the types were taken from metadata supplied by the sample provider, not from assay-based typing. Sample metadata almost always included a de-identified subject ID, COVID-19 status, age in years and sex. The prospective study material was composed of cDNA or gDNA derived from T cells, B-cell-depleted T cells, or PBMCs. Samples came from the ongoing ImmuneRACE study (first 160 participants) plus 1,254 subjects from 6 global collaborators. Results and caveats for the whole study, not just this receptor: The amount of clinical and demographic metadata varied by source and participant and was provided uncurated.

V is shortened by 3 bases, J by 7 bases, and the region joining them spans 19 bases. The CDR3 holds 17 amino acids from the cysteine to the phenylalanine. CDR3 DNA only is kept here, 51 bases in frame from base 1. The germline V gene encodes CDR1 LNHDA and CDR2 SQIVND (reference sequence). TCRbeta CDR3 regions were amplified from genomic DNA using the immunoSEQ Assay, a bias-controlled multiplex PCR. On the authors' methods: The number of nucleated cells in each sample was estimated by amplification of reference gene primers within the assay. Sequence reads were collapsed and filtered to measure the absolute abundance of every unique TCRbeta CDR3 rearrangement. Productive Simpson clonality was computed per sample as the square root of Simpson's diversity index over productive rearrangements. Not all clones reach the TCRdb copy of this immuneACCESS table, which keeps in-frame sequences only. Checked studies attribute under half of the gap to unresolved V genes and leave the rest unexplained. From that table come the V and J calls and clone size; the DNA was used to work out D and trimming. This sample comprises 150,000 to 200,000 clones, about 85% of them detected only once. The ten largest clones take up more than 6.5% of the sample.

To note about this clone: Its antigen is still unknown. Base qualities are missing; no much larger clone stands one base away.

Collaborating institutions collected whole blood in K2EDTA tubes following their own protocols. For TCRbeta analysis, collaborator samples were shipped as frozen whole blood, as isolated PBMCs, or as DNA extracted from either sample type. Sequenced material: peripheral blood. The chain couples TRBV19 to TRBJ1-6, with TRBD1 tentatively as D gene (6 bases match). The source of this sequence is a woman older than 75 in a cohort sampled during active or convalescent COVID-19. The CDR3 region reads CASSMPLRGTSNSPLHF. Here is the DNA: TGTGCCAGTAGTATGCCCCTCCGTGGGACATCCAATTCACCCCTCCACTTT.